This is a list of T cell receptor beta chains from one sample in a study of cytomegalovirus exposure and HLA in healthy donors. Measured with immunoSEQ multiplex PCR; TCRdb has only the in-frame clones, and not every one. The sample consists of fewer than 95,000 clones, approximately 63% of them appearing once. Sequences were obtained from PBMCs. Source of these receptors: a woman aged 30 to 39 in good health and CMV-seronegative. The conserved cysteine and the conserved F or W are not part of the CDR3 here. Expanded clones are given a class, and other clones once, few, many or no size at all.

cdr3_length	clone_size	v_call	j_call	cdr3_aa
9	-	TRBV19	TRBJ2-7	ASVTGNEQY
11	-	TRBV18	TRBJ1-4	ASSADRAEKLF
11	-	TRBV10-1	TRBJ2-3	ASARLGEDTQY
12	-	TRBV7-2	TRBJ1-2	ASSLDWDSDGYT
12	-	TRBV7-9	TRBJ1-5	ASSLEGSNQPQH
11	few	TRBV30	TRBJ1-2	AWTGAYPYGYT
14	few	TRBV28	TRBJ2-7	ASSSGGVAGVYEQY
12	-	TRBV9	TRBJ1-5	ASSRGSGGQPQH
12	-	TRBV5-1	TRBJ2-1	ASRKGLADNEQF
11	-	TRBV11-2	TRBJ1-4	ASSFGFNEKLF
10	-	TRBV28	TRBJ1-1	ASSFPTRQTV
12	-	TRBV6-5	TRBJ2-3	ASRSVGGTDTQY
12	few	TRBV5-6	TRBJ2-3	ASSFFGRPDTQY
10	-	TRBV19	TRBJ1-1	ASSIRGTEAF
13	-	TRBV25-1	TRBJ1-1	ASSDPQGALDEAF
14	-	TRBV28	TRBJ2-5	ASSLFGGRGQETQY
13	-	TRBV18	TRBJ2-1	ASSPEQGATHEQF
11	few	TRBV5-1	TRBJ1-2	ASSLDRDYGYT
11	once	TRBV25-1	TRBJ2-2	ASSKVGTGELF
12	-	TRBV6-5	TRBJ2-1	ATWGLYSYNEQF
16	-	TRBV27	TRBJ1-2	ASSLLPGQGWLGYGYT
13	-	TRBV15	TRBJ1-6	ATGGGSSYNSPLH
12	-	TRBV5-5	TRBJ1-1	ASSLTRTGVEAF
14	-	TRBV5-1	TRBJ1-1	ASSGGPLRGPTEAF
13	few	TRBV4-1	TRBJ2-7	ASSQDYGVSYEQY
13	-	TRBV28	TRBJ1-3	ASRRQGAFRNTIY
12	-	TRBV30	TRBJ1-2	AWSVRQGMEGYT
15	-	TRBV27	TRBJ2-2	ASSFSVGDAGTGELF
11	-	TRBV2	TRBJ1-4	ASIRGRDEKLF
13	-	TRBV21-1	TRBJ2-1	ASIPLAGGYNEQF
12	few	TRBV12-5	TRBJ2-5	ASGLAPSQETQY
12	-	TRBV7-2	TRBJ2-5	ASSLVVRQETQY
12	-	TRBV7-6	TRBJ1-5	ASSQQNLNQPQH
12	-	TRBV2	TRBJ2-3	ASSAREATDTQY
13	-	TRBV9	TRBJ2-3	ASSRTSGRTDTQY
14	-	TRBV11-3	TRBJ2-3	ASSPRTGTATDTQY
13	few	TRBV28	TRBJ2-7	ASSLSGQNTYEQY